The 20 T cell receptor beta chains given below trace back to one sample, sequenced in a study of shared clonotypes between healthy human individuals. Repertoires were generated with immunoSEQ multiplex PCR, while TCRdb's copy carries only in-frame clones and drops some. Seen here are roughly 850,000 clones, roughly 96% observed once, and the top ten hold under 0.3%. Selected positively for CCR7 and CD45RO-negative, naive CD8 cells excluded terminally differentiated effector memory CD45RA+ cells. Sequences were obtained from naive CD8+ T cells sorted from blood. The origin of the receptors is a man younger than 40 in good health.

The rearrangement links TRBV5-1 to TRBJ2-3; TRBD1 agrees at 7 bases. The V gene end was trimmed by 5 bases and the J gene end by 2 bases; junction bases not matched to a gene: 11. Per germline, CDR1 SGHRS and CDR2 YFSETQ. This CDR3 is 16 amino acids long. The CDR3 spells CASSLQGVEDTDTQYF. In DNA form, the CDR3 reads TGCGCCAGCAGTTTGCAGGGGGTGGAGGACACAGATACGCAGTATTTT. The variable domain in full, with the rest retrieved from reference TRBV5-1 and TRBJ2-3, is KAGVTQTPRYLIKTRGQQVTLSCSPISGHRSVSWYQQTPGQGLQFLFEYFSETQRNKGNFPGRFSGRQFSNSRSEMNVSTLELGDSALYLCASSLQGVEDTDTQYFGPGTRLTVL.

This chain links TRBV5-1 with TRBJ2-1; D not resolved. Per germline, CDR1 SGHRS and CDR2 YFSETQ. The CDR3 spans 12 residues. Trimming pared 4 bases from V and 10 bases from J, leaving 12 bases between. CDR3 loop: CASSIGSWEQFF. The CDR3, as DNA: TGCGCCAGCAGCATCGGGTCGTGGGAGCAGTTCTTC.

The rearrangement joins TRBV7-6 to TRBJ2-7; 9 bases match TRBD1. The CDR3 is 18 amino acids. Germline assignment: CDR1 SGHVS and CDR2 FNYEAQ. The V gene end was trimmed by 2 bases and the J gene end by 0 bases; junction bases not matched to a gene: 11. This CDR3 reads CASSLNLGQGQSSYEQYF. The CDR3 DNA reads as TGTGCCAGCAGCTTAAATCTGGGACAGGGCCAAAGCTCCTACGAGCAGTACTTC.

This clone was detected once. This sequence joins TRBV5-1 and TRBJ2-7, with TRBD1 matching over 9 bases. This CDR3 contains 15 residues. V shed 0 bases and J 4 bases; nucleotides not matched to a gene: 5. CDR1 SGHRS and CDR2 YFSETQ come from the germline V gene. The CDR3 sequence: CASSLETGGRYEQYF. The CDR3 DNA follows: TGCGCCAGCAGCTTGGAGACAGGGGGTCGTTACGAGCAGTACTTC. The full variable domain, its missing parts supplied by reference TRBV5-1 and TRBJ2-7, is KAGVTQTPRYLIKTRGQQVTLSCSPISGHRSVSWYQQTPGQGLQFLFEYFSETQRNKGNFPGRFSGRQFSNSRSEMNVSTLELGDSALYLCASSLETGGRYEQYFGPGTRLTVT.

This clone was seen only once. V usage is TRBV27 and J usage is TRBJ2-7; D may be TRBD1 (6 bases). Trimming took 0 bases from V and 2 from J, leaving 11 bases between them. The CDR3 contains 15 residues. Germline V gene lookup returns CDR1 MNHEY and CDR2 SMNVEV (reference sequence). The CDR3 nucleotides are TGTGCCAGCAGTTTATCAACAGGGTCCCCCTACGAGCAGTACTTC. Translating it yields CASSLSTGSPYEQYF.

J is TRBJ2-2 and V is TRBV25-1, with D perhaps TRBD1 (6 bases). Between the trimmed V and J ends, which lost 6 bases and 5 bases, there was a span of 10 bases. Germline-derived CDR1 and CDR2 are MGHDK and SYGVNS. This CDR3 has 13 residues. CDR3 nucleotides: TGTGCCAGCAGCTCAGGGGTGACCGGGGAGCTGTTTTTT. It specifies CASSSGVTGELFF.

The rearrangement joins TRBV19 to TRBJ1-1; no clear D. V was clipped by 5 bases and J by 2 bases, with 12 bases between them. CDR1 LNHDA and CDR2 SQIVND come from the germline V gene (reference sequence). CDR3 length equals 14 residues. The CDR3 region has the DNA TGTGCCAGTAGTTCGGACTATTTCAACACTGAAGCTTTCTTT. This gives the protein CASSSDYFNTEAFF.

The chain joins TRBV27 to TRBJ2-1; 7 bases are shared with TRBD2. Unmatched junction bases numbered 5, after V lost 8 bases and J lost 4 bases. CDR3 length equals 13 residues. The germline CDR1 and CDR2 sequences are MNHEY and SMNVEV (reference sequence). CDR3 in DNA: TGTGCCAGCGGGGGGGTTTCTTACAATGAGCAGTTCTTC. Translating it yields CASGGVSYNEQFF.

The chain joins TRBV7-2 to TRBJ1-5, with 9 bases matching TRBD1. CDR3 length: 16 amino acids. Germline-derived CDR1 and CDR2 are SGHTA and FQGNSA. V was clipped by 6 bases and J by 2 bases; unmatched bases: 8. CDR3 coding DNA: TGTGCCAGCAGTCACGGGACAGGGTACGGCAATCAGCCCCAGCATTTT. As protein: CASSHGTGYGNQPQHF.

The chain joins TRBV4-1 to TRBJ2-7, with D tentatively TRBD2 (5 bases). The CDR3 has 15 amino acids. V lost 4 bases to trimming and J lost 4 bases, with 17 bases between them. Germline V gene data show CDR1 as MGHRA and CDR2 as YSYEKL. The CDR3 DNA follows: TGCGCCAGCAGCCCCCGGGGAGAGGGCCAATACGAGCAGTACTTC. Translating it yields CASSPRGEGQYEQYF.

The chain uses TRBV19 and TRBJ1-5; D is ambiguous. The CDR3 runs to 15 residues. V was shortened by 4 bases and J by 3 bases, with 13 bases between the two germline ends. Germline CDR1 reads LNHDA; CDR2 reads SQIVND (reference sequence). The CDR3, as DNA: TGTGCCAGTAGTAGGGGTTGGGGAAACAATCAGCCCCAGCATTTT. It is translated as CASSRGWGNNQPQHF.

The J gene is TRBJ2-7, the V gene TRBV7-9; D is unresolved. V was pared by 3 bases and J by 1 base, with 10 bases between. The CDR3 extends over 14 amino acids. Looked up from germline, CDR1 is SEHNR and CDR2 is FQNEAQ (reference sequence). The chain's CDR3 is CASSFLPSSYEQYF. The DNA of the CDR3 is TGTGCCAGCAGCTTCCTACCGAGTTCCTACGAGCAGTACTTC.

In this sample, this clone turned up once. The chain has TRBV7-2 and TRBJ2-3; D is perhaps TRBD2 (6 bases). Trimming pared 8 bases from V and 8 bases from J, leaving 20 bases between. The CDR3 runs to 14 residues. Germline V CDR1 and CDR2: SGHTA, FQGNSA. In DNA form, the CDR3 reads TGTGCCAGCGCCGACTGGCGGGATCGCGGTACGCAGTATTTT. The encoded protein is CASADWRDRGTQYF.

As regards this clone: The same CDR3 also results from other DNA sequences found in this sample. This CDR3 is CASSLAGTGSYEQYF. In nucleotides, the CDR3 is TGTGCCAGCAGCTTGGCCGGGACAGGGTCCTACGAGCAGTACTTC. This sequence joins TRBV7-9 and TRBJ2-7, with 9 bases matching TRBD1. Germline assignment: CDR1 SEHNR and CDR2 FQNEAQ (reference sequence). The trim removed 3 bases at V and 1 base at J, leaving 4 bases unmatched. The CDR3 consists of 15 residues.

The V gene is TRBV7-9, the J gene TRBJ2-7; D gene ambiguous. CDR1 SEHNR and CDR2 FQNEAQ come from the germline V gene (reference sequence). There are 13 residues in the CDR3. V lost 2 bases, J lost 7 bases, and 12 bases lay in between. The CDR3 DNA is TGTGCCAGCAGCTTAATCGGGTCCAGGGAGCAGTACTTC. Amino acids: CASSLIGSREQYF. The variable domain in full, completed from reference TRBV7-9 and TRBJ2-7, reads DTGVSQNPRHKITKRGQNVTFRCDPISEHNRLYWYRQTLGQGPEFLTYFQNEAQLEKSRLLSDRFSAERPKGSFSTLEIQRTEQGDSAMYLCASSLIGSREQYFGPGTRLTVT.

The CDR3 DNA sequence: TGTGCCAGCAGCCCTTGGACAGGGTATGCGTACGAGCAGTACTTC. It specifies CASSPWTGYAYEQYF. The chain is built from TRBV7-9 and TRBJ2-7; 8 bases match TRBD1. CDR1 is SEHNR, CDR2 FQNEAQ, per germline (reference sequence). The CDR3 length is 15 residues. V trimming: 5 bases; J trimming: 4 bases; junction bases outside the gene matches: 10.

The rearrangement links TRBV27 to TRBJ2-1, with 9 nucleotides matching TRBD2. The CDR3 has 17 residues. V gave up 5 bases and J gave up 5 bases; unmatched junction bases: 13. Germline CDR1 and CDR2: MNHEY and SMNVEV (reference sequence). The CDR3 reads CASSPLTSSGSDNEQFF. DNA for the CDR3: TGTGCCAGCAGTCCCCTGACAAGTAGCGGGAGCGACAATGAGCAGTTCTTC.

V usage is TRBV27 and J usage is TRBJ2-3, with 9 bases identical to TRBD1. Looked up from germline, CDR1 is MNHEY and CDR2 is SMNVEV (reference sequence). V was clipped by 6 bases and J by 5 bases; unmatched bases: 12. The CDR3 consists of 16 residues. The CDR3 protein is CASSLLDRGLGDTQYF. CDR3 bases: TGTGCCAGCAGCCTCTTGGACAGGGGATTAGGAGATACGCAGTATTTT.

V usage is TRBV11-2 and J usage is TRBJ2-5; TRBD2 matches at 8 bases. Looked up from germline, CDR1 is SGHAT and CDR2 is FQNNGV. The CDR3 extends over 15 amino acids. Trimming cost V 3 bases and J 5 bases; bases outside gene matches: 8. CDR3 in amino acids: CASSLKREWRETQYF. The CDR3 region has the DNA TGTGCCAGCAGCTTGAAGCGGGAGTGGAGGGAGACCCAGTACTTC.

This clone was seen only once. The V gene is TRBV14, the J gene TRBJ2-5, with TRBD1 matching over 9 bases. V lost 3 bases, J lost 2 bases, and 4 bases stayed unmatched. The CDR3 is made up of 15 amino acids. Germline values: CDR1 SGHDN, CDR2 FVKESK. CDR3 in DNA: TGTGCCAGCAGCCACATTGGACAGGGGCAAGAGACCCAGTACTTC. This sequence encodes CASSHIGQGQETQYF.